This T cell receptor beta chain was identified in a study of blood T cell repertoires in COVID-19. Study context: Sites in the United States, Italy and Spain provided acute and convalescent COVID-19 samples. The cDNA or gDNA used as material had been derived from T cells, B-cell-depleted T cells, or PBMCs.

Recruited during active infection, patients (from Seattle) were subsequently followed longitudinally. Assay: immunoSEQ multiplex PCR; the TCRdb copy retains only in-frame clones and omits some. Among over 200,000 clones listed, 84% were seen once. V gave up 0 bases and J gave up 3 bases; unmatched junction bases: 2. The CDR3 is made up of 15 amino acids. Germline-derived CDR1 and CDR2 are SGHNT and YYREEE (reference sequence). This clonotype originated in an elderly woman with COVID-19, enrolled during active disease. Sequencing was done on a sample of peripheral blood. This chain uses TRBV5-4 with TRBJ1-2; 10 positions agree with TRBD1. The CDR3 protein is CASSLGTGGDYGYTF. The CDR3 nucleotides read TGTGCCAGCAGCTTGGGGACAGGGGGAGACTATGGCTACACCTTC.